The clone carrying this T cell receptor beta chain has just one count. The antigen is not known. The V end was cut by 4 bases, the J end by 7 bases, with 13 bases between. Germline V gives CDR1 KGHSH, CDR2 LQKENI. The CDR3 sequence is 13 residues long. This specimen belongs to a study of a mutant IDH1 vaccine in newly diagnosed glioma. Whole-study context: It was radiotherapy, temozolomide, or both that patients received previously, with most receiving both.

Time point described: baseline, week 1 (first vaccination visit). The treatment: pre-vaccination baseline after standard-of-care therapy. General study findings and limits: Variations in leading peripheral T cell clonotypes appeared to have no connection with pseudoprogression.

Assay used: immunoSEQ multiplex PCR; TCRdb lists only in-frame clones, some missing. The table includes roughly 99,000 clones, 80% to 90% detected once. The source was PBMCs, collected from a glioma patient treated with radiotherapy, temozolomide or both. This clonotype was obtained from a woman aged 50 to 65 with glioma. This chain links TRBV18 with TRBJ1-2; D is ambiguous. The CDR3 reads CASSLGATGGYTF. CDR3 in DNA: TGTGCCAGCTCACTGGGCGCCACGGGTGGCTACACCTTC.